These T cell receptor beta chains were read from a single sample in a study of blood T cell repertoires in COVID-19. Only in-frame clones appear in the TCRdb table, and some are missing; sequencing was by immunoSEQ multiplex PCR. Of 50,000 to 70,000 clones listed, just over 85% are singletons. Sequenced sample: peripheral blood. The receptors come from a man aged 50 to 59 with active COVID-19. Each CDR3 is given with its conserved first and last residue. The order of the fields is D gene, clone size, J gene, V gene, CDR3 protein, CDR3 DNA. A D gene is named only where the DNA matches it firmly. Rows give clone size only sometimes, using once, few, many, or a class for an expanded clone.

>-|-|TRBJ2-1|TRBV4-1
CASSQIGGVSRNEQFF
TGCGCCAGCAGCCAAATCGGAGGGGTGTCCCGCAATGAGCAGTTCTTC
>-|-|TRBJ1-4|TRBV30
CAWSVLTEKLFF
TGTGCCTGGAGTGTACTTACTGAAAAACTGTTTTTT
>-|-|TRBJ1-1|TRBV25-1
CASSRDKNTEAFF
TGTGCCAGCAGCCGGGACAAGAACACTGAAGCTTTCTTT
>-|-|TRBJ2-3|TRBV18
CASSPRLTDTQYF
TGTGCCAGCTCACCGAGGCTCACAGATACGCAGTATTTT
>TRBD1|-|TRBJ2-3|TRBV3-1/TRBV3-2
CASSSTGTDTQYF
TGTGCCAGCAGCTCGACAGGGACAGATACGCAGTATTTT
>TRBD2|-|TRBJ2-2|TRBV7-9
CASSLGLAGNTGELFF
TGTGCCAGCAGCCTGGGGCTAGCGGGGAACACCGGGGAGCTGTTTTTT
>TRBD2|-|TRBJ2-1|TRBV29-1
CRTLTSGSYNEQFF
TGCAGGACCTTAACTAGCGGGAGTTACAATGAGCAGTTCTTC
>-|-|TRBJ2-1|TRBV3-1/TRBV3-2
CASSQEEGRGEQFF
TGTGCCAGCAGCCAAGAGGAGGGGCGTGGTGAGCAGTTCTTC
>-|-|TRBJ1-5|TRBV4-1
CASSQDGRSNQPQHF
TGCGCCAGCAGCCAAGATGGCAGAAGCAATCAGCCCCAGCATTTT
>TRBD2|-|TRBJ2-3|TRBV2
CASSGYSGLASDTQYF
TGTGCCAGCAGTGGCTACTCGGGACTAGCCTCAGATACGCAGTATTTT
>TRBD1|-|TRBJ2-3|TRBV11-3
CASSLDLTGRDTQYF
TGTGCCAGCAGCTTAGATTTGACAGGGCGTGATACGCAGTATTTT
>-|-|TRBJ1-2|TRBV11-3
CASSLEGDITNYGYTF
TGTGCCAGCAGCTTAGAAGGGGACATTACTAACTATGGCTACACCTTC
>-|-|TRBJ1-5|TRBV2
CASSAGQRNQPQHF
TGTGCCAGCAGTGCAGGACAGCGCAATCAGCCCCAGCATTTT
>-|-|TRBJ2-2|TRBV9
CASSPPPGVEADTGELFF
TGTGCCAGCAGCCCTCCTCCGGGGGTAGAGGCGGACACCGGGGAGCTGTTTTTT
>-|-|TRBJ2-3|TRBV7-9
CASSLVASHTDTQYF
TGTGCCAGCAGCTTAGTTGCCAGTCACACAGATACGCAGTATTTT
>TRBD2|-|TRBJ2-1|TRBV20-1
CSARLANEQFF
TGCAGTGCGAGACTAGCGAATGAGCAGTTCTTC
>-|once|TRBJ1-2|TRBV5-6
CASSPGGRFYGYTF
TGTGCCAGCAGCCCCGGGGGAAGATTTTATGGCTACACCTTC
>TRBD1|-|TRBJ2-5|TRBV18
CASSPPQGAGETQYF
TGTGCCAGCTCACCACCGCAGGGGGCTGGTGAGACCCAGTACTTC
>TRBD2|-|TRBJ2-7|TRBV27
CASSFGTSINEQYF
TGTGCCAGCAGTTTCGGGACTAGTATCAACGAGCAGTACTTC
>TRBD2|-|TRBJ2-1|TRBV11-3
CASSPGGSGSKRNEQFF
TGTGCCAGCAGTCCAGGGGGTAGCGGGAGCAAACGCAATGAGCAGTTCTTC
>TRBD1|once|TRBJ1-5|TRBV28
CASSYPRIRGLSSNQPQHF
TGTGCCAGCAGCTACCCACGTATCAGGGGGCTTAGTAGCAATCAGCCCCAGCATTTT
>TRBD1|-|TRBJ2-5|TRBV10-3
CAISDRDSEETQYF
TGTGCCATCAGTGATAGGGACAGTGAAGAGACCCAGTACTTC
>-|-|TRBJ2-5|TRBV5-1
CASSLPGGEETQYF
TGCGCCAGCAGCTTACCTGGGGGCGAAGAGACCCAGTACTTC
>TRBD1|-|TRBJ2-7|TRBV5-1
CASSPGTGPHEQYF
TGCGCCAGCAGCCCAGGGACAGGGCCCCACGAGCAGTACTTC
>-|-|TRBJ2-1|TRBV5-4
CASSPGQAWSEQFF
TGTGCCAGCAGCCCCGGTCAAGCGTGGAGTGAGCAGTTCTTC
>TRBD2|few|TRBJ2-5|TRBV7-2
CASSPMSGEWETQYF
TGTGCCAGCAGCCCAATGAGCGGGGAGTGGGAGACCCAGTACTTC
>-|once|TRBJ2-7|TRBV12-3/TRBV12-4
CASGRAGTYEQYF
TGTGCCAGCGGCCGCGCGGGAACCTACGAGCAGTACTTC
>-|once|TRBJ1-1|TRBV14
CASSRQEITEAFF
TGTGCCAGCAGCCGACAGGAGATCACTGAAGCTTTCTTT
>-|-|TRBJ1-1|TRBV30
CAWSSLDNGDTRTEAFF
TGTGCCTGGAGCAGCTTAGATAATGGGGACACCCGTACTGAAGCTTTCTTT
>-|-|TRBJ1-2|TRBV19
CASSIAQPYGYTF
TGTGCCAGTAGTATAGCACAGCCTTATGGCTACACCTTC
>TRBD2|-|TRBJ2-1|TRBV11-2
CASSFGSGKYNEQFF
TGTGCCAGCAGCTTTGGGAGCGGGAAGTACAATGAGCAGTTCTTC
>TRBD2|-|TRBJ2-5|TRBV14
CASSQGTSEEETQYF
TGTGCCAGCAGCCAGGGGACTAGCGAGGAAGAGACCCAGTACTTC
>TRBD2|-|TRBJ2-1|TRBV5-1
CASSLGGGSYNEQFF
TGCGCCAGCAGCTTGGGGGGCGGGAGTTACAATGAGCAGTTCTTC
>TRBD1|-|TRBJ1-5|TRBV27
CASSLVGRGSNQPQHF
TGTGCCAGCAGTCTAGTAGGCAGGGGGAGCAATCAGCCCCAGCATTTT
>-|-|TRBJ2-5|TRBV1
CTSSQEGTRLETQYF
TGCACCAGCAGCCAAGAGGGAACTAGGTTGGAGACCCAGTACTTC
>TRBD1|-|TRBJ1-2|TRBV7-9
CASSTRQGSYTF
TGTGCCAGCAGCACCCGACAGGGTTCTTACACCTTC
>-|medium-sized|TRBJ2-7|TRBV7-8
CASSLAVYEQYF
TGTGCCAGCAGCTTAGCCGTTTACGAGCAGTACTTC
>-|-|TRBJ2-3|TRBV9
CASSVGRGSTDTQYF
TGTGCCAGCAGCGTAGGGAGAGGTTCCACAGATACGCAGTATTTT
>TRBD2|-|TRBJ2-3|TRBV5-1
CASSFRGAGGSADTQYF
TGCGCCAGCAGCTTTAGAGGAGCGGGGGGTTCGGCAGATACGCAGTATTTT
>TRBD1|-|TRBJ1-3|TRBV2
CASRRQGATGNTIYF
TGTGCCAGTAGAAGACAGGGGGCAACTGGAAACACCATATATTTT
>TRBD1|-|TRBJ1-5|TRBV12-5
CASGLAIRGPNQPQHF
TGTGCTAGTGGTTTGGCGATCAGGGGGCCAAATCAGCCCCAGCATTTT
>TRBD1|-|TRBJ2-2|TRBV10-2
CASSEQGVAGELFF
TGCGCCAGCAGTGAACAGGGGGTGGCCGGGGAGCTGTTTTTT
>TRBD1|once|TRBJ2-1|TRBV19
CASSIDRGRVNEQFF
TGTGCCAGTAGTATAGACAGGGGGCGCGTAAATGAGCAGTTCTTC
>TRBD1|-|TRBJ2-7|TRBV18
CASSPKEGAHEQYF
TGTGCCAGCTCACCAAAAGAGGGGGCGCACGAGCAGTACTTC
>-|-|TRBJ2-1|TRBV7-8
CASSQYSEQFF
TGTGCCAGCAGCCAATATAGCGAGCAGTTCTTC
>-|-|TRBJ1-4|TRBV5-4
CASSPATNEKLFF
TGTGCCAGCAGCCCTGCAACTAATGAAAAACTGTTTTTT
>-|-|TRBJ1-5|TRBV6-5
CASSKTGSQPQHF
TGTGCCAGTTCTAAAACTGGTTCCCAGCCCCAGCATTTT
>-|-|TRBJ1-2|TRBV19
CASSARDYGYTF
TGTGCCAGTAGCGCCAGGGATTATGGCTACACCTTC